Shown below are 4 T cell receptor beta chains from a single sample sequenced in a study of control samples from healthy donors and cancer patients. Clones were read by immunoSEQ multiplex PCR, and TCRdb kept only the in-frame ones, dropping some. Here the sample table reports some 180,000 clones. Specimen: blood. These receptors all stem from a woman aged 30 to 39 in good health.

This chain connects TRBV24-1 to TRBJ2-3, with D possibly matching TRBD2 (6 bases). The CDR3 runs 12 residues. Trimming took off 4 bases at V and 7 bases at J, with 8 bases between the two ends. Germline CDR1 and CDR2: KGHDR and SFDVKD. CDR3 DNA sequence: TGTGCCACCAGTGACCGCGGGAATACGCAGTATTTT. Encoded protein: CATSDRGNTQYF.

The chain recombines TRBV12-3 or TRBV12-4 with TRBJ1-2; D might be TRBD1 (5 bases). With 5 bases removed from V and 5 bases from J, the gap between germline ends came to 12 bases. The CDR3 length is 13 residues. The chain's CDR3 is CASSRQIGYGYTF. As DNA, the CDR3 is TGTGCCAGCAGTCGACAGATCGGGTATGGCTACACCTTC.

This chain links TRBV3-1 (or the pseudogene TRBV3-2) with TRBJ2-7; TRBD1 aligns across 9 bases. The germline CDR1 and CDR2 sequences are LGHDT and YNNKEL (reference sequence). This CDR3 is 15 amino acids long. V was clipped by 4 bases and J by 1 base; unmatched bases: 5. The DNA for the CDR3 is TGTGCCAGCAGCCCAGGGACAGGGATTTCCTACGAGCAGTACTTC. As protein: CASSPGTGISYEQYF.

The V call is TRBV7-9, the J call TRBJ1-4, with D maybe TRBD1 (6 bases). Trimming cost V 1 base and J 6 bases, with 15 bases left between them. The germline V gene has CDR1 SEHNR and CDR2 FQNEAQ (reference sequence). This CDR3 is built from 16 residues. The CDR3 loop is CASSLVSWGAHEKLFF. CDR3 DNA: TGTGCCAGCAGCTTAGTGTCGTGGGGGGCGCATGAAAAACTGTTTTTT.